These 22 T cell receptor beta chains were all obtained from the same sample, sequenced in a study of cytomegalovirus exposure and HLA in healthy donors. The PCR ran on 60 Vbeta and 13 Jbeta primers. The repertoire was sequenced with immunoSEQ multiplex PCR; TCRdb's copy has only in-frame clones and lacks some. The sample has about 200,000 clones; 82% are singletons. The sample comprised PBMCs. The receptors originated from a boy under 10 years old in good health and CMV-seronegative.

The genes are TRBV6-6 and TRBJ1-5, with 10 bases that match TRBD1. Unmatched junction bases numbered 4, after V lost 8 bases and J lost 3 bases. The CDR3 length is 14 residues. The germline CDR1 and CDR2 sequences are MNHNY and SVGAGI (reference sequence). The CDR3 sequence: CASGGTGVNQPQHF. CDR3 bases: TGTGCCAGCGGGGGGACAGGGGTCAATCAGCCCCAGCATTTT.

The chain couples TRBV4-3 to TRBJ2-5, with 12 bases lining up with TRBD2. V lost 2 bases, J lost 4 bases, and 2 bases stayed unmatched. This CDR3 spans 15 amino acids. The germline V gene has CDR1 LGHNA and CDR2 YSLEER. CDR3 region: CASSQLAGGRETQYF. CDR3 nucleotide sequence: TGCGCCAGCAGCCAACTAGCGGGGGGGCGAGAGACCCAGTACTTC.

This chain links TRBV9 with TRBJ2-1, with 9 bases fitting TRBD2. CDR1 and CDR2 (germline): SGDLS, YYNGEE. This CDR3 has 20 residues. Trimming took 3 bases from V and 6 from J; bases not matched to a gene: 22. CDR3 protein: CASSAPLGLAGSRAGNEQFF. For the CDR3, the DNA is TGTGCCAGCAGCGCTCCGCTTGGGCTAGCGGGGTCCCGGGCCGGCAATGAGCAGTTCTTC.

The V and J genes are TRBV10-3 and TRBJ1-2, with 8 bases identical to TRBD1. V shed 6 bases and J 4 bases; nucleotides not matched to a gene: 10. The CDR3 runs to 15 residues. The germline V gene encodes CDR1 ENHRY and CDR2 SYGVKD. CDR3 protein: CAIRDRATSLYGYTF. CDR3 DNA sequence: TGTGCCATCAGGGACAGGGCAACCTCCCTCTATGGCTACACCTTC.

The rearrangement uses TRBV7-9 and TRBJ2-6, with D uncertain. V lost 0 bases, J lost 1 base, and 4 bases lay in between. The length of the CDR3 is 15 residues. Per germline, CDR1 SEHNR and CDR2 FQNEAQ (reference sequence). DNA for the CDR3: TGTGCCAGCAGCTTAGCCCGGTCTGGGGCCAACGTCCTGACTTTC. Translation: CASSLARSGANVLTF.

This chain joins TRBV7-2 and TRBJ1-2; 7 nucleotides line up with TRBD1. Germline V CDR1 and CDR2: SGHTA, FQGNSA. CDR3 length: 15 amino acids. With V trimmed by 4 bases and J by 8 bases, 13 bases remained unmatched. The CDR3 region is CASSSFEGAPWGYTF. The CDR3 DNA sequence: TGTGCCAGCAGCTCCTTTGAGGGGGCGCCGTGGGGCTACACCTTC.

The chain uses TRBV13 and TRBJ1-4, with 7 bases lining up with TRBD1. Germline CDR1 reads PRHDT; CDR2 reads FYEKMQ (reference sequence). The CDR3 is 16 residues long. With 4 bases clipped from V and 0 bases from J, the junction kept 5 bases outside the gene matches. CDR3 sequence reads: CASSSGDRPTNEKLFF. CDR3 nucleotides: TGTGCCAGCAGCTCCGGGGACAGACCAACTAATGAAAAACTGTTTTTT.

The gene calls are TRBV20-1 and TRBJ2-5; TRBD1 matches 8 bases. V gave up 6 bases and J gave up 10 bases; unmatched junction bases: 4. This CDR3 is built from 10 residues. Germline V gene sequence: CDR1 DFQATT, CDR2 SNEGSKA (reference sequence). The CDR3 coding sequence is TGCAGTGCCGAGACAGGGGACCAGTACTTC. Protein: CSAETGDQYF.

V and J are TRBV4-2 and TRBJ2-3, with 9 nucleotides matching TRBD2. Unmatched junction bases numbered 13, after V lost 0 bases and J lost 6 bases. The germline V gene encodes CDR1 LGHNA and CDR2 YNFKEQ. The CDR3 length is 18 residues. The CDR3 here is CASSQDLAAGGPLDTQYF. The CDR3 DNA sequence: TGTGCCAGCAGCCAAGATCTTGCTGCGGGGGGGCCCCTGGATACGCAGTATTTT.

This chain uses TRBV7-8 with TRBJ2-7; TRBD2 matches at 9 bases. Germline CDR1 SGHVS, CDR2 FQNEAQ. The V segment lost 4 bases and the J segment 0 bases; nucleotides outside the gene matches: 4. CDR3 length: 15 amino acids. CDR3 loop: CASSSSGGSSYEQYF. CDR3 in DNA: TGTGCCAGCAGCTCAAGCGGGGGGAGCTCCTACGAGCAGTACTTC. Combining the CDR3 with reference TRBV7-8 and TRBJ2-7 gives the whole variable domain GAGVSQSPRYKVAKRGQDVALRCDPISGHVSLFWYQQALGQGPEFLTYFQNEAQLDKSGLPSDRFFAERPEGSVSTLKIQRTQQEDSAVYLCASSSSGGSSYEQYFGPGTRLTVT.

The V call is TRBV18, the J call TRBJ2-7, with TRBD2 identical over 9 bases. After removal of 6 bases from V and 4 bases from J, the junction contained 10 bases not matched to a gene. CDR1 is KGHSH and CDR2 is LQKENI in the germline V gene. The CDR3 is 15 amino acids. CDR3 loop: CASSPREGSVYEQYF. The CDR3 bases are TGTGCCAGCTCCCCGCGGGAGGGGTCGGTTTACGAGCAGTACTTC.

The CDR3 protein is CASSEWLADSYEQYF. DNA for the CDR3: TGTGCCAGCAGTGAATGGCTAGCCGACTCCTACGAGCAGTACTTC. This chain connects TRBV2 to TRBJ2-7; tentative D call: TRBD2 (5 bases). Per the germline V gene, CDR1 is SNHLY and CDR2 is FYNNEI. The CDR3 sequence is 15 residues long. With 2 bases removed from V and 0 bases from J, the gap between germline ends came to 11 bases.

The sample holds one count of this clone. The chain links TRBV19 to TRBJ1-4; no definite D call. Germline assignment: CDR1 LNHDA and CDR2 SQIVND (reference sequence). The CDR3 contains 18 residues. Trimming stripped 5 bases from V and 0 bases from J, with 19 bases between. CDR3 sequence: CASSPDGLGLATNEKLFF. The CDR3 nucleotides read TGTGCCAGTAGTCCTGACGGACTTGGACTTGCAACTAATGAAAAACTGTTTTTT.

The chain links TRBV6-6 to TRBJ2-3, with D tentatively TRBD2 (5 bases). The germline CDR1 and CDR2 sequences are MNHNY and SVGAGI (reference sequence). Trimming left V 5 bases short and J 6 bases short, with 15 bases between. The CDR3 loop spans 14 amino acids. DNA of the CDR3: TGTGCCAGCAGTCCCCGGGCGGGCAGGGATACGCAGTATTTT. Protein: CASSPRAGRDTQYF.

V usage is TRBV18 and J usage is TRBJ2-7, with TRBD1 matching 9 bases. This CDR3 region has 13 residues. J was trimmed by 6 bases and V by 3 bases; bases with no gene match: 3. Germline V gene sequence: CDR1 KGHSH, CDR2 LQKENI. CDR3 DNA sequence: TGTGCCAGCTCACCCCCGACAGGGGGCGAGCAGTACTTC. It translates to CASSPPTGGEQYF.

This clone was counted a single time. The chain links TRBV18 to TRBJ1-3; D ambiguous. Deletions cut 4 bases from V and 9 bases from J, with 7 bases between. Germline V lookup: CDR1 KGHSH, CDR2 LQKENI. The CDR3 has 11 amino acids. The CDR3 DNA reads TGTGCCAGCTCACTAGAAAGCACCATATATTTT. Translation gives CASSLESTIYF.

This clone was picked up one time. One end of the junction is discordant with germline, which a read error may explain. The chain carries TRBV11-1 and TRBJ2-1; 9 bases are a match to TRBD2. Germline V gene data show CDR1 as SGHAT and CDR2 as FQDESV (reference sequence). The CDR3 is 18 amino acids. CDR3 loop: CASSLATSGLGSYNEQFF. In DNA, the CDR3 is TGTGCCAGCAGCCTAGCCACTAGCGGGTTGGGGTCCTACAATGAGCAGTTCTTC.

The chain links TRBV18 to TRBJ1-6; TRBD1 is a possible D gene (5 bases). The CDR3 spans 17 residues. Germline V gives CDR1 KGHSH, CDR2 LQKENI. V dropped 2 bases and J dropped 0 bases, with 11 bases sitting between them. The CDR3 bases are TGTGCCAGCTCACCAAACGGGGGGAGCTCCTATAATTCACCCCTCCACTTT. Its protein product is CASSPNGGSSYNSPLHF.

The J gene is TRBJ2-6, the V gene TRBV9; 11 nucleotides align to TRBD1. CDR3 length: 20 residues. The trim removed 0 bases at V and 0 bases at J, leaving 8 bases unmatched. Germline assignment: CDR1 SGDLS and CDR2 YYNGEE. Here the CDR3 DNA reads TGTGCCAGCAGCGTAGGAAGGGACAGGGGGACGACCTCTGGGGCCAACGTCCTGACTTTC. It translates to CASSVGRDRGTTSGANVLTF.

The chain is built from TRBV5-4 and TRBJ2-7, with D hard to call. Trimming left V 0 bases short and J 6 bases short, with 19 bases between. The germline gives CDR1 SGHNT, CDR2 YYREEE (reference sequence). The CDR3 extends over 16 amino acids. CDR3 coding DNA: TGTGCCAGCAGCTTGGCCGTCAGTGCCCCAGTTGGCGAGCAGTACTTC. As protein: CASSLAVSAPVGEQYF.

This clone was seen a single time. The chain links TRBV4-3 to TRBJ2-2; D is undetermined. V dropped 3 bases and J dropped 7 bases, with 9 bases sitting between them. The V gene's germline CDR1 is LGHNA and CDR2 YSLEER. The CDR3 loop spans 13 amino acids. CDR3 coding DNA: TGCGCCAGCAGCCACTCCTATGGCGGGGAGCTGTTTTTT. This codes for CASSHSYGGELFF.

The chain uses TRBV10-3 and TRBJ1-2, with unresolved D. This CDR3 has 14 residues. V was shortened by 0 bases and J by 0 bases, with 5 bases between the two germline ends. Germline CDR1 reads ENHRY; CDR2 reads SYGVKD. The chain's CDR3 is CAISESAANYGYTF. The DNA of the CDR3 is TGTGCCATCAGTGAGTCTGCAGCTAACTATGGCTACACCTTC.